Following are 30 T cell receptor beta chains from one sample sequenced in a study of blood T cell repertoires in COVID-19. Measured with immunoSEQ multiplex PCR; TCRdb has only the in-frame clones, and not every one. The top ten clones hold around 3.7% of a sample with approximately 100,000 clones, more than 80% of them seen once. Specimen: peripheral blood. The source is a woman aged 55 to 70 with acute or convalescent COVID-19.

The chain recombines TRBV6-5 with TRBJ2-2, with TRBD2 identical over 10 bases. V shed 0 bases and J 5 bases; nucleotides not matched to a gene: 3. Germline CDR1 and CDR2: MNHEY and SVGAGI. The CDR3 length is 16 residues. CDR3 in amino acids: CASSYSPAGGTGELFF. The DNA for the CDR3 is TGTGCCAGCAGTTACTCGCCAGCGGGAGGGACCGGGGAGCTGTTTTTT.

This chain uses TRBV11-2 with TRBJ2-7; the D gene is possibly TRBD1 (5 bases). The CDR3 loop spans 13 amino acids. Germline V gene data show CDR1 as SGHAT and CDR2 as FQNNGV. The V gene lost 5 bases and the J gene lost 3 bases, with 11 bases spanning the gap. CDR3 DNA sequence: TGTGCCAGCAGCCTACAGGAGAGCTACGAGCAGTACGTC. Its protein is CASSLQESYEQYV.

The V gene is TRBV7-3, the J gene TRBJ2-7, with TRBD2 identical over 7 bases. The germline gives CDR1 SGHTA, CDR2 FQGTGA. The trim removed 2 bases at V and 3 bases at J, leaving 7 bases unmatched. The CDR3 is 15 amino acids. CDR3 amino acids: CASSLLGGRHYEQYF. For the CDR3, the DNA is TGTGCCAGCAGCTTACTGGGCGGGAGACACTACGAGCAGTACTTC.

The genes are TRBV19 and TRBJ1-2; D remains ambiguous. CDR1 is LNHDA and CDR2 is SQIVND in the germline V gene (reference sequence). V was pared by 8 bases and J by 6 bases, with 16 bases between. This CDR3 region has 13 residues. This chain's CDR3 is CASVRTPGHGYTF. CDR3 DNA: TGTGCCAGTGTTAGGACTCCTGGCCATGGCTACACCTTC.

This clone turned up a few times. Other DNA sequences in the sample encode the same CDR3. The V call is TRBV30, the J call TRBJ1-5; TRBD1 is a possible D gene (6 bases). V shed 1 base and J shed 11 bases, with 18 bases lying between them. Germline CDR1 reads GTSNPN; CDR2 reads SVGIG (reference sequence). This CDR3 region has 14 residues. The CDR3 loop reads CAWSGGGRGGAQHF. As DNA, the CDR3 is TGTGCCTGGAGTGGTGGGGGCCGGGGGGGAGCCCAGCATTTT.

The CDR3 is CATSVTPRTSNSYEQYV. DNA of the CDR3: TGTGCCACCAGTGTCACCCCGAGGACTAGCAATTCTTACGAGCAGTACGTC. The rearrangement uses TRBV24-1 and TRBJ2-7; 8 bases fit TRBD2. After removal of 5 bases from V and 4 bases from J, the junction contained 15 bases not matched to a gene. The CDR3 consists of 17 residues. Germline values: CDR1 KGHDR, CDR2 SFDVKD.

The chain joins TRBV7-9 to TRBJ2-1, with 15 nucleotides matching TRBD2. The length of the CDR3 is 18 residues. With 2 bases clipped from V and 3 bases from J, the junction kept 5 bases outside the gene matches. CDR1 is SEHNR and CDR2 is FQNEAQ in the germline V gene (reference sequence). CDR3 in DNA: TGTGCCAGCAGCTTAAGGACTAGCGGGAGGGGGGGCTACAATGAGCAGTTCTTC. Its translation: CASSLRTSGRGGYNEQFF.

This chain uses TRBV4-1 with TRBJ2-2, with 11 bases lining up with TRBD2. The CDR3 extends over 14 amino acids. V dropped 8 bases and J dropped 5; count of bases not matched to a gene: 4. Germline values: CDR1 MGHRA, CDR2 YSYEKL. The CDR3 sequence: CASEGTSGTGELFF. For the CDR3, the DNA is TGCGCCAGCGAAGGGACTAGCGGAACCGGGGAGCTGTTTTTT.

This sequence joins TRBV19 and TRBJ2-2; D uncertain. The CDR3 is made up of 13 amino acids. The germline V gene has CDR1 LNHDA and CDR2 SQIVND (reference sequence). Trimming pared 6 bases from V and 6 bases from J, leaving 11 bases between. The CDR3 sequence is CASSIPHSGELFF. DNA for the CDR3: TGTGCCAGTAGCATACCCCACTCCGGGGAGCTGTTTTTT.

V usage is TRBV19 and J usage is TRBJ1-1, with D possibly matching TRBD1 (6 bases). The V gene's germline CDR1 is LNHDA and CDR2 SQIVND (reference sequence). This CDR3 region has 13 residues. V was cut by 8 bases and J by 3 bases, with 13 bases left in between. The CDR3 region is CASREGVDTEAFF. The CDR3 region has the DNA TGTGCCAGTCGCGAGGGGGTGGACACTGAAGCTTTCTTT.

The rearrangement links TRBV3-1 (or the pseudogene TRBV3-2) to TRBJ2-1; tentatively, D is TRBD2 (7 bases). CDR3 length: 15 residues. From germline, CDR1 is LGHDT and CDR2 YNNKEL (reference sequence). V dropped 4 bases and J dropped 9 bases, with 19 bases sitting between them. The chain's CDR3 is CASSRGAGVLGEQFF. The CDR3 coding sequence is TGTGCCAGCAGCCGGGGGGCGGGAGTACTTGGTGAGCAGTTCTTC.

The V gene is TRBV6-6, the J gene TRBJ2-1; TRBD2 aligns across 10 bases. In germline, CDR1 is MNHNY, CDR2 SVGAGI (reference sequence). CDR3 length: 15 residues. V was pared by 2 bases and J by 6 bases, with 4 bases of the junction left unmatched. CDR3 DNA sequence: TGTGCCAGCAGTTACACTAGCGGGGTTGCCAATGAGCAGTTCTTC. Amino acids: CASSYTSGVANEQFF.

The chain carries TRBV19 and TRBJ1-5, with TRBD1 identical over 9 bases. V shed 7 bases and J 4 bases; nucleotides not matched to a gene: 8. Germline V gene sequence: CDR1 LNHDA, CDR2 SQIVND (reference sequence). The CDR3 has 15 residues. CDR3 loop: CASTEDRGFNQPQHF. In nucleotides, the CDR3 is TGTGCCAGTACCGAGGACAGGGGCTTTAATCAGCCCCAGCATTTT.

The CDR3 here is CASSVFGRVGEQYF. The CDR3 DNA reads as TGTGCCAGCAGTGTTTTCGGGAGGGTTGGGGAGCAGTACTTC. The chain has TRBV2 and TRBJ2-7; 8 positions match TRBD2. This CDR3 spans 14 amino acids. The V segment lost 4 bases and the J segment 7 bases; nucleotides outside the gene matches: 9. Germline CDR1 SNHLY, CDR2 FYNNEI.

Only a few counts were recorded for this clone. The chain couples TRBV19 to TRBJ1-1; D perhaps matches TRBD1 (5 bases). V lost 5 bases and J 4 bases, leaving 14 bases between the germline ends. Looked up from germline, CDR1 is LNHDA and CDR2 is SQIVND (reference sequence). The CDR3 has 14 residues. The CDR3 coding sequence is TGTGCCAGTAGTTGGCGGAGGGGCGGCACTGAAGCTTTCTTT. Protein: CASSWRRGGTEAFF.

The chain uses TRBV19 and TRBJ2-1; TRBD2 aligns across 8 bases. V shed 6 bases, J shed 3 bases, and the junction held 4 bases outside the gene matches. The CDR3 contains 14 residues. Germline loops: CDR1 LNHDA, CDR2 SQIVND (reference sequence). CDR3 amino acids: CASRGSGSYNEQFF. CDR3 in DNA: TGTGCCAGTAGAGGGAGCGGGAGCTACAATGAGCAGTTCTTC.

The chain links TRBV2 to TRBJ1-2; 7 bases are a match to TRBD1. Germline values: CDR1 SNHLY, CDR2 FYNNEI. Trimming took 6 bases from V and 4 from J; bases not matched to a gene: 2. CDR3 length: 12 amino acids. The CDR3 DNA sequence: TGTGCCAGCAGCAGGGGGATCTATGGCTACACCTTC. It codes for CASSRGIYGYTF.

The chain links TRBV3-1 (or the pseudogene TRBV3-2) to TRBJ1-6; TRBD1 aligns across 9 bases. Germline trimming cut 3 bases from V and 10 bases from J; bases unmatched to any gene: 4. Per germline, CDR1 LGHDT and CDR2 YNNKEL (reference sequence). This CDR3 contains 14 residues. The CDR3 loop is CASSQDRGRSPLHF. DNA for the CDR3: TGTGCCAGCAGCCAGGACAGGGGTCGGTCACCCCTCCACTTT.

This chain joins TRBV6-2 or TRBV6-3 and TRBJ2-5, with a tentative D call TRBD2 (6 bases). The CDR3 loop spans 20 amino acids. Deletions cut 4 bases from V and 5 bases from J, with 32 bases between. Germline assignment: CDR1 MNHEY and CDR2 SVGEGT. CDR3 in amino acids: CASSSYRSPRGLIRAETQYF. DNA of the CDR3: TGTGCCAGCAGTTCTTACAGGTCGCCGCGGGGCCTGATTCGGGCGGAGACCCAGTACTTC.

This chain joins TRBV28 and TRBJ2-7, with 9 positions matching TRBD1. The V gene's germline CDR1 is MDHEN and CDR2 SYDVKM. The J segment lost 3 bases and the V segment lost 8 bases, leaving 8 bases of the junction unmatched. CDR3 length equals 14 residues. The CDR3 loop reads CASARDRVIYEQYF. CDR3 sequence (DNA): TGTGCCAGCGCAAGGGACAGGGTAATCTACGAGCAGTACTTC. Full variable domain (missing parts from reference TRBV28 and TRBJ2-7): DVKVTQSSRYLVKRTGEKVFLECVQDMDHENMFWYRQDPGLGLRLIYFSYDVKMKEKGDIPEGYSVSREKKERFSLILESASTNQTSMYLCASARDRVIYEQYFGPGTRLTVT.

Regarding this clone: Other DNA sequences from this sample encode an identical CDR3 as well. The chain links TRBV7-9 to TRBJ1-3, with D unresolved. CDR1 and CDR2 (germline): SEHNR, FQNEAQ (reference sequence). The CDR3 spans 14 residues. V shed 1 base and J shed 0 bases, with 4 bases lying between them. The CDR3 loop reads CASSLGSSGNTIYF. The CDR3 DNA sequence: TGTGCCAGCAGCTTAGGGAGCTCTGGAAACACCATATATTTT.

The chain employs TRBV27 and TRBJ2-7; 11 positions agree with TRBD2. Unmatched junction bases numbered 1, after V lost 8 bases and J lost 1 base. The germline V gene encodes CDR1 MNHEY and CDR2 SMNVEV (reference sequence). The CDR3 is 13 residues long. The CDR3 nucleotides are TGTGCCAGCGGGACTAGCGGATCCTACGAGCAGTACTTC. The encoded protein is CASGTSGSYEQYF.

The rearrangement links TRBV11-2 to TRBJ2-7; maybe TRBD2 (5 bases). CDR3 size: 15 residues. The V gene lost 6 bases and the J gene lost 2 bases, with 17 bases spanning the gap. Germline-derived CDR1 and CDR2 are SGHAT and FQNNGV. CDR3 sequence reads: CASRQAAPLTYEQYF. The DNA of the CDR3 is TGTGCCAGCAGGCAAGCGGCTCCGCTGACCTACGAGCAGTACTTC.

The chain uses TRBV27 and TRBJ2-1; D remains ambiguous. The CDR3 spans 15 residues. Germline V lookup: CDR1 MNHEY, CDR2 SMNVEV (reference sequence). Trimming took off 2 bases at V and 4 bases at J, with 12 bases between the two ends. The CDR3 coding sequence is TGTGCCAGCAGTTTAAGTAGTAATCTTTACAATGAGCAGTTCTTC. Translated: CASSLSSNLYNEQFF.

The V and J genes are TRBV28 and TRBJ1-1; 8 bases map to TRBD1. J lost 5 bases, V lost 3 bases, and 5 bases had no gene match. Germline V gives CDR1 MDHEN, CDR2 SYDVKM. CDR3 length: 14 residues. Here the CDR3 DNA reads TGTGCCAGCAGTTTTAACAGGGGGGTTACTGAAGCTTTCTTT. It codes for CASSFNRGVTEAFF.

The rearrangement links TRBV3-1 (or the pseudogene TRBV3-2) to TRBJ1-2, with TRBD1 identical over 10 bases. The CDR3 is made up of 14 amino acids. With V trimmed by 1 base and J by 6 bases, 2 bases remained unmatched. The germline gives CDR1 LGHDT, CDR2 YNNKEL (reference sequence). CDR3 sequence reads: CASSQVGQGNGYTF. The CDR3, as DNA: TGTGCCAGCAGCCAAGTGGGACAGGGGAATGGCTACACCTTC.

The chain links TRBV30 to TRBJ1-2, with D tentatively TRBD1 (5 bases). Deletions cut 5 bases from V and 6 bases from J, with 13 bases between. The CDR3 extends over 12 amino acids. CDR1 is GTSNPN, CDR2 SVGIG, per germline (reference sequence). In DNA, the CDR3 is TGTGCCTGGGGAGGCAGGGCTGATGGCTACACCTTC. Translated: CAWGGRADGYTF.

The V call is TRBV30, the J call TRBJ2-1; TRBD1 matches 9 bases. Germline V CDR1 and CDR2: GTSNPN, SVGIG (reference sequence). The V and J ends lost 0 bases and 6 bases, in that order; junction bases with no gene match: 9. This CDR3 is built from 16 residues. The CDR3 DNA reads TGTGCCTGGAGTGTATCCGCGGGACAGGGAGTCAATGAGCAGTTCTTC. It encodes CAWSVSAGQGVNEQFF.

V and J are TRBV27 and TRBJ1-6, with a possible D match to TRBD1 (5 bases). The CDR3 totals 15 residues. Germline V gives CDR1 MNHEY, CDR2 SMNVEV (reference sequence). V was clipped by 6 bases and J by 1 base, with 10 bases between them. CDR3 in DNA: TGTGCCAGCAGCCTTGGGGGGTCCTATAATTCACCCCTCCACTTT. The encoded protein is CASSLGGSYNSPLHF.

The genes are TRBV19 and TRBJ2-5; 14 nucleotides agree with TRBD2. There are 16 residues in the CDR3. J gave up 2 bases and V 6 bases, and 5 bases lay outside the gene matches. Germline loops: CDR1 LNHDA, CDR2 SQIVND (reference sequence). The CDR3 reads CASSPGLAGAQETQYF. The CDR3, as DNA: TGTGCCAGTAGCCCGGGACTAGCGGGAGCTCAAGAGACCCAGTACTTC.